A selection of T cell receptor beta chains follows, all from one sample in a study of response to subunit inactivated influenza vaccine. One entry per CDR3 protein results from TCRdb running MiXCR on the RT-PCR reads. In the table there are about 540,000 distinct CDR3 sequences, under 30% of which are singletons. This sample also belongs to another study, concerning T cells expressing NK-cell markers.

The specimen was CD4+ T cells sorted from PBMCs, collected roughly 12 days after vaccination. All receptors derive from a man aged 50-60 years who received an inactivated influenza vaccine. Both conserved end residues are part of each CDR3. The D gene is left open where the match is weak. Expanded clones get a size class; other rows say once, few or many, or leave the size out.

V: TRBV20-1
J: TRBJ2-3
D: TRBD2
size: few
DNA: TGCAGTGCTAGGGCGGGGGTAACAGATACGCAGTATTTT
CDR3: CSARAGVTDTQYF

V: TRBV18
J: TRBJ1-2
D: NA
size: NA
DNA: TGTGCCAGCTCACTGGGGGATAGGACCTATGGCTACACCTTC
CDR3: CASSLGDRTYGYTF

V: TRBV28
J: TRBJ2-7
D: TRBD2
size: NA
DNA: TGTGCCAGCAGTTTCTCCGGGGCTAGCGGGAGTTACAAGCAGTACTTC
CDR3: CASSFSGASGSYKQYF

V: TRBV7-9
J: TRBJ2-5
D: NA
size: NA
DNA: TGTGCCAGCAGCCCCCGTTGGGCAGGGGTCCAAGAGACCCAGTACTTC
CDR3: CASSPRWAGVQETQYF

V: TRBV7-2
J: TRBJ2-3
D: NA
size: few
DNA: TGTGCCAGCAGCTCAGGGTATCGACTACCCACAGATACGCAGTATTTT
CDR3: CASSSGYRLPTDTQYF

V: TRBV18
J: TRBJ1-1
D: TRBD1
size: few
DNA: TGTGCCAGCTCACCAACCGACAGGGGGAACACTGAAGCTTTCTTT
CDR3: CASSPTDRGNTEAFF

V: TRBV7-2
J: TRBJ2-3
D: TRBD2
size: NA
DNA: TGTGCCAGCAACCCGGAGGTTTGGAGCGGGAGCTCAGATACGCAGTATTTT
CDR3: CASNPEVWSGSSDTQYF

V: TRBV12-3/TRBV12-4
J: TRBJ2-4
D: TRBD2
size: NA
DNA: TGTGCCAGCAGCCCAATCGGCGGGGGGACCTTTGTTCAGTACTTC
CDR3: CASSPIGGGTFVQYF

V: TRBV7-9
J: TRBJ1-4
D: NA
size: NA
DNA: TGTGCCAGCAGCTTAACAGAAAAACTGTTTTTT
CDR3: CASSLTEKLFF

V: TRBV9
J: TRBJ1-1
D: TRBD1
size: few
DNA: TGTGCCAGCAGCAGAGGGGACAGGCCTGAAGCTTTCTTT
CDR3: CASSRGDRPEAFF

V: TRBV20-1
J: TRBJ2-7
D: NA
size: NA
DNA: TGCAGTGCCATTAACCGGGACAAAGCCTACGAGCAGTACTTC
CDR3: CSAINRDKAYEQYF

V: TRBV27
J: TRBJ2-3
D: TRBD2
size: NA
DNA: TGTGCCAGCAGTTCACTAGCGGGGGAGCGGGATACGCAGTATTTT
CDR3: CASSSLAGERDTQYF

V: TRBV27
J: TRBJ2-7
D: TRBD1
size: few
DNA: TGTGCCAGCAGTTCACCCCGGACCCCGACAGGGTTGCAGTACTTC
CDR3: CASSSPRTPTGLQYF